Sequencing of this TCR beta chain was carried out in a study of naive and memory T cell subsets. The germline V and J ends were trimmed by 6 bases and 1 base, with 20 bases remaining between them. The CDR3 loop spans 17 amino acids. CDR1 SGHNT and CDR2 YENEEA come from the germline V gene. The beta constant-region primer was an equimolar mix of two oligonucleotides covering TRBC1 and TRBC2. Ligated cDNA was amplified by four rounds of PCR with nested alpha and beta constant-region primers and SP2. TCRdb recomputed calls from the UMI-ligation and nested PCR reads with MiXCR, one row per CDR3 protein. The sample lists about 10,000 distinct CDR3 sequences; roughly 5.5% were seen once. Study conclusions and caveats: The power law exponent of TCR abundance differed between naive and memory cells.

The table lists this clonotype with many counts. Its specificity is not known. This clonotype originated in a human donor in good health. The chain recombines TRBV11-3 with TRBJ2-3, with D perhaps being TRBD1 or TRBD2 (5 bases each). The sample was CD4+ TEMRA cells from blood. Subset indicated: effector memory re-expressing CD45RA, CD45RA+ CD27-. DNA for the CDR3: TGTGCCAGCAGTTTCAACGGGGCGGCTGAAGGCACAGATACGCAGTATTTT. Its translation is CASSFNGAAEGTDTQYF. Together with reference TRBV11-3 and TRBJ2-3, the CDR3 gives the full variable domain: EAGVVQSPRYKIIEKKQPVAFWCNPISGHNTLYWYLQNLGQGPELLIRYENEEAVDDSQLPKDRFSAERLKGVDSTLKIQPAELGDSAVYLCASSFNGAAEGTDTQYFGPGTRLTVL.